These 15 T cell receptor beta chains originate from one sample sequenced in a study of blood T cell repertoires in COVID-19. Using immunoSEQ multiplex PCR, the repertoire was profiled, and TCRdb retains in-frame clones only, with some absent. The data show 40,000 to 65,000 clones, roughly three quarters seen once. The sequenced sample consisted of peripheral blood. These receptors came from a human donor with active or convalescent COVID-19. The donor label of this sample is uncertain.

In the case of this clone: The junction shows a germline mismatch at one end, possibly a read error. The V call is TRBV7-9, the J call TRBJ2-1; D is undetermined. CDR3 length: 13 residues. The V gene's germline CDR1 is SEHNR and CDR2 FQNEAQ (reference sequence). CDR3 DNA sequence: TGTGCCAGCAGTTTAGTAGGCGGCAATGAGCAGTTCTTC. This translates into CASSLVGGNEQFF.

The chain combines TRBV9 with TRBJ2-7; D possibly corresponds to TRBD1 (6 bases). Trimming stripped 4 bases from V and 2 bases from J, with 13 bases between. Per germline, CDR1 SGDLS and CDR2 YYNGEE. The CDR3 contains 14 residues. The CDR3 loop reads CASSPRQVPYEQYF. The CDR3, as DNA: TGTGCCAGCAGCCCGCGACAGGTTCCCTACGAGCAGTACTTC.

This clone is categorized as large. This sequence joins TRBV29-1 and TRBJ1-3, with a tentative D call TRBD1 (5 bases). The germline gives CDR1 SQVTM, CDR2 ANQGSEA. V was pared by 7 bases and J by 1 base, with 11 bases between. The CDR3 spans 13 residues. CDR3 DNA: TGCAGCGCCTACGGGGGATCTGGAAACACCATATATTTT. This codes for CSAYGGSGNTIYF.

This clone was found a few times. The chain carries TRBV5-1 and TRBJ2-7; 7 nucleotides match TRBD1. V trimming: 4 bases; J trimming: 1 base; junction bases outside the gene matches: 8. CDR1 SGHRS and CDR2 YFSETQ come from the germline V gene. This CDR3 contains 15 residues. The CDR3 DNA sequence: TGCGCCAGCAGCCCCAGGACAGGCAATTCCTACGAGCAGTACTTC. Amino acid sequence: CASSPRTGNSYEQYF.

This clone was seen a handful of times. The chain is built from TRBV28 and TRBJ2-1, with 10 bases aligning to TRBD1. The germline V gene encodes CDR1 MDHEN and CDR2 SYDVKM. V trimming: 4 bases; J trimming: 3 bases; junction bases outside the gene matches: 6. The CDR3 loop spans 16 amino acids. The DNA for the CDR3 is TGTGCCAGCAGTTCCGCCGGGACAGGGGACTACAATGAGCAGTTCTTC. Its protein is CASSSAGTGDYNEQFF.

The rearrangement links TRBV9 to TRBJ1-1; 9 bases match TRBD1. V shed 0 bases, J shed 3 bases, and the junction held 3 bases outside the gene matches. Germline V gives CDR1 SGDLS, CDR2 YYNGEE. This CDR3 contains 15 residues. The CDR3 spells CASSVGRTGDTEAFF. CDR3 bases: TGTGCCAGCAGCGTAGGGAGGACAGGGGACACTGAAGCTTTCTTT.

The chain employs TRBV3-1 (or the pseudogene TRBV3-2) and TRBJ1-1, with D perhaps TRBD1 (5 bases). Trimming cost V 1 base and J 10 bases, with 13 bases left between them. CDR1 is LGHDT, CDR2 YNNKEL, per germline (reference sequence). This CDR3 comprises 13 residues. Written as DNA, the CDR3 is TGTGCCAGCAGCCAAGGGACACGGATAGGAGCTTTCTTT. This codes for CASSQGTRIGAFF.

V and J are TRBV7-9 and TRBJ2-5; 7 bases are a match to TRBD1. V dropped 3 bases and J dropped 5; count of bases not matched to a gene: 9. CDR1 is SEHNR, CDR2 FQNEAQ, per germline (reference sequence). The CDR3 has 15 residues. The CDR3 region has the DNA TGTGCCAGCAGCTTGGGGGACAGTAGTTACGAGACCCAGTACTTC. It specifies CASSLGDSSYETQYF.

The V call is TRBV12-3 or TRBV12-4, the J call TRBJ2-1; D is perhaps TRBD2 (5 bases). The CDR3 contains 12 residues. Trimming shortened V by 6 bases and J by 15 bases, and 18 bases separated the two germline ends. CDR3: CASSSHTRTLFF. The CDR3 region has the DNA TGTGCCAGCAGCTCCCACACTAGAACGCTGTTCTTC.

This clone was seen only once. The gene calls are TRBV18 and TRBJ1-1; D is unclear. The CDR3 has 13 residues. V was pared by 3 bases and J by 1 base, with 6 bases between. Germline loops: CDR1 KGHSH, CDR2 LQKENI. The CDR3: CASSPTQNTEAFF. DNA of the CDR3: TGTGCCAGCTCACCGACACAGAACACTGAAGCTTTCTTT.

A remark on this clone: Compared with germline, one end of the junction differs, possibly owing to a read error. The chain couples TRBV5-1 to TRBJ2-3; D not certain. Per germline, CDR1 SGHRS and CDR2 YFSETQ. The CDR3 is made up of 11 amino acids. CDR3 coding DNA: TGCGCGAGCACGGCTTCGGGTACGCAGTATTTT. Its translation: CASTASGTQYF.

The genes are TRBV5-4 and TRBJ1-3; D is uncertain. Between the trimmed V and J ends, which lost 0 bases and 1 base, there was a span of 8 bases. Germline V gene sequence: CDR1 SGHNT, CDR2 YYREEE (reference sequence). The CDR3 is 15 residues long. CDR3 protein: CASSLGGESGNTIYF. CDR3 nucleotide sequence: TGTGCCAGCAGCTTGGGGGGAGAATCTGGAAACACCATATATTTT.

In nucleotides, the CDR3 is TGTGCCACCAGTGAAAGGGGAGGCTATGGCTACACCTTC. Translating gives CATSERGGYGYTF. The chain uses TRBV15 and TRBJ1-2; maybe TRBD1 (5 bases). This CDR3 has 13 residues. Germline V gene data show CDR1 as LNHNV and CDR2 as YYDKDF (reference sequence). The V end lost 6 bases, the J end lost 4 bases, and 12 bases lay between the germline ends.

V gene TRBV5-4 combines with J gene TRBJ2-7, with 8 bases that match TRBD2. The CDR3 runs 15 residues. The V and J ends lost 0 bases and 3 bases, in that order; junction bases with no gene match: 5. Germline V gene sequence: CDR1 SGHNT, CDR2 YYREEE (reference sequence). The CDR3 here is CASSLGGAGGYEQYF. CDR3 nucleotides: TGTGCCAGCAGCTTGGGGGGGGCGGGAGGCTACGAGCAGTACTTC.

CDR3 region: CASSLTRRTNTGELFF. CDR3 DNA: TGTGCCAGCAGCTTAACCCGCAGGACGAACACCGGGGAGCTGTTTTTT. V gene TRBV7-8 combines with J gene TRBJ2-2, with no clear D. This CDR3 is built from 16 residues. The V gene lost 2 bases and the J gene lost 0 bases, with 10 bases spanning the gap. CDR1 and CDR2 (germline): SGHVS, FQNEAQ.